The TCR beta chain under discussion was sequenced for a study of TIL therapy for anti-PD-1-resistant metastatic lung cancer. In the case of this clone: Antigen: not known.

Trimming shortened V by 0 bases and J by 6 bases, and 12 bases separated the two germline ends. The CDR3 spans 14 residues. Germline V gene data show CDR1 as MDHEN and CDR2 as SYDVKM. Time point indicated: pre-treatment sample, taken before nivolumab and TIL therapy. Enrollment ran from late 2017 to early 2020. Regarding the study as a whole: TIL clonotype persistence in blood showed no apparent association with response.

This was the immunoSEQ v3 assay. Survey-level samples got some 2 million read pairs; deep-level samples got about 4.5-6.5 million. Sequencing used immunoSEQ multiplex PCR; TCRdb keeps in-frame clones, though not all of them. The profile shows 50,000 to 70,000 clones, about 81% of them singletons. The sample in question was blood, obtained at baseline. The chain carries TRBV28 and TRBJ2-7, with D possibly matching TRBD2 (5 bases). This TCR was recovered from a person aged 25-85 years with non-small cell lung cancer. This chain's CDR3 is CASSLWGSGREQYF. CDR3 nucleotide sequence: TGTGCCAGCAGTTTATGGGGGAGTGGGCGCGAGCAGTACTTC.